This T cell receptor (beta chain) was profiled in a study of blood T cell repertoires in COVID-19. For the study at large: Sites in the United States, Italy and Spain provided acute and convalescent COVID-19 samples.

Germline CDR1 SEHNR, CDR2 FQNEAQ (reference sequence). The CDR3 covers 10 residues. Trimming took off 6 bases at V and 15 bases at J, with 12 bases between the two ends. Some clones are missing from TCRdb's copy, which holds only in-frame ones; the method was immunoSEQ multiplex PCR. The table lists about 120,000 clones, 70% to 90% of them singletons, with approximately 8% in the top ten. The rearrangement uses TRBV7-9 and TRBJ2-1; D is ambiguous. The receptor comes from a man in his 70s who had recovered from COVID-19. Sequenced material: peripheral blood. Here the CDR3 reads CASSPIEAFF. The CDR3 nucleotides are TGTGCCAGCAGTCCCATTGAGGCGTTCTTC.